This TCR beta chain originates from a study of technical replicates of blood from several donors. Germline values: CDR1 LGHNT, CDR2 FRNRAP. The V end was cut by 6 bases, the J end by 8 bases, with 19 bases between. There are 14 residues in the CDR3. Sequencing used immunoSEQ multiplex PCR; TCRdb keeps in-frame clones, though not all of them. The profile shows 70,000 to 95,000 clones, 95% to 97% of them singletons. The sample taken for sequencing was T cells isolated from PBMCs. The source is a human donor in good health. V and J are TRBV12-5 and TRBJ1-2, with D maybe TRBD1 (5 bases). The DNA of the CDR3 is TGTGCTAGTGGAACAGGCGGACCCCAGTCGGGCTACACCTTC. This sequence encodes CASGTGGPQSGYTF.